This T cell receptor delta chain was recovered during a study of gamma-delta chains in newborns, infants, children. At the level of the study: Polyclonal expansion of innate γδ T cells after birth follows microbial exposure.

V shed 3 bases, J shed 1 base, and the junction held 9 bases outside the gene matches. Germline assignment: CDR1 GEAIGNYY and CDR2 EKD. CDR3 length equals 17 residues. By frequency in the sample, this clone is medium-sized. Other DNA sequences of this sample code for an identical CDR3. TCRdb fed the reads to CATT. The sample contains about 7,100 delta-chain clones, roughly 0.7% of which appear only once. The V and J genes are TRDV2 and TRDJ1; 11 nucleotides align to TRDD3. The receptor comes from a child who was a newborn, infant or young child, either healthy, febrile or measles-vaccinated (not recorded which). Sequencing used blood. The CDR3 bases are TGTGCCTGTGACGTACTGGGGGATATGAGGAGCACCGATAAACTCATCTTT. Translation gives CACDVLGDMRSTDKLIF.